These 10 T cell receptor beta chains originate from one sample sequenced in a study of T cell responses to AZD1222 COVID-19 vaccine. Measured with immunoSEQ multiplex PCR; TCRdb has only the in-frame clones, and not every one. The table includes more than 110,000 clones, roughly 92% detected once. The sequencing used peripheral blood, collected on day 0 of AZD1222 vaccination. These receptors all stem from an adult in good health.

This chain uses TRBV9 with TRBJ2-3; D remains unclear. With 0 bases removed from V and 4 bases from J, the gap between germline ends came to 3 bases. The CDR3 spans 12 residues. Germline V lookup: CDR1 SGDLS, CDR2 YYNGEE. CDR3 loop: CASSVDADTQYF. CDR3 coding DNA: TGTGCCAGCAGCGTAGACGCAGATACGCAGTATTTT. Combining the CDR3 with reference TRBV9 and TRBJ2-3 gives the whole variable domain DSGVTQTPKHLITATGQRVTLRCSPRSGDLSVYWYQQSLDQGLQFLIQYYNGEERAKGNILERFSAQQFPDLHSELNLSSLELGDSALYFCASSVDADTQYFGPGTRLTVL.

This clone was picked up a small number of times. The chain recombines TRBV5-4 with TRBJ2-7, with TRBD1 matching 8 bases. V lost 4 bases, J lost 6 bases, and 9 bases stayed unmatched. The germline gives CDR1 SGHNT, CDR2 YYREEE (reference sequence). This CDR3 spans 14 amino acids. DNA for the CDR3: TGTGCCAGCAGCGTCGGACAGGGTGGGGTCGAGCAGTACTTC. Translated, it gives CASSVGQGGVEQYF.

The table lists this clone with a few counts. The V and J genes are TRBV20-1 and TRBJ2-7; 7 bases align to TRBD2. The CDR3 runs to 11 residues. The trim removed 5 bases at V and 5 bases at J, leaving 3 bases unmatched. The V gene's germline CDR1 is DFQATT and CDR2 SNEGSKA (reference sequence). Written as DNA, the CDR3 is TGCAGTGCTTTCACTAGCGACGAGCAGTACTTC. Its translation is CSAFTSDEQYF.

A single count supports this clone. The V call is TRBV6-5, the J call TRBJ1-5; the match to TRBD1 covers 9 bases. The CDR3 sequence is 13 residues long. V shed 4 bases and J 5 bases; nucleotides not matched to a gene: 0. Per the germline V gene, CDR1 is MNHEY and CDR2 is SVGAGI. The CDR3 DNA sequence: TGTGCCAGCAGTTGGACAGGGGATCAGCCCCAGCATTTT. Its protein product is CASSWTGDQPQHF.

The gene calls are TRBV12-3 or TRBV12-4 and TRBJ1-1, with D possibly TRBD1 on 5 matching bases. There are 13 residues in the CDR3. V lost 8 bases and J 2 bases, leaving 12 bases between the germline ends. CDR3 residues: CASQGISNTEAFF. In nucleotides, the CDR3 is TGTGCCAGCCAGGGTATTAGTAACACTGAAGCTTTCTTT.

The chain uses TRBV5-5 and TRBJ1-6; 9 bases map to TRBD1. The germline V gene has CDR1 SGHKS and CDR2 YYEKEE (reference sequence). The ends lost 5 bases at V and 5 bases at J; junction bases unmatched: 5. This CDR3 is 15 amino acids long. The CDR3 region is CASRIRDRDNSPLHF. DNA of the CDR3: TGTGCCAGCAGGATCCGGGACAGGGATAATTCACCCCTCCACTTT.

The V call is TRBV7-2, the J call TRBJ1-2; D not resolved. There are 14 residues in the CDR3. The V end lost 5 bases, the J end lost 4 bases, and 14 bases lay between the germline ends. The germline CDR1 and CDR2 sequences are SGHTA and FQGNSA. In DNA form, the CDR3 reads TGTGCCAGCAGCAAACCGGACCGCTCCTATGGCTACACCTTC. Encoded protein: CASSKPDRSYGYTF.

The chain combines TRBV27 with TRBJ1-5; D might be TRBD1 (6 bases). The CDR3 has 16 residues. The germline CDR1 and CDR2 sequences are MNHEY and SMNVEV (reference sequence). The V end was cut by 4 bases, the J end by 5 bases, with 18 bases between. CDR3 residues: CASSWGASRGHQPQHF. The CDR3 DNA reads TGTGCCAGCAGTTGGGGGGCGTCCAGGGGACATCAGCCCCAGCATTTT.

In DNA, the CDR3 is TGTGCCAGCAGCCCCCGGCGGAACACTGAAGCTTTCTTT. Protein: CASSPRRNTEAFF. This chain links TRBV7-6 with TRBJ1-1; D unresolved. Looked up from germline, CDR1 is SGHVS and CDR2 is FNYEAQ. With 5 bases removed from V and 1 base from J, the gap between germline ends came to 8 bases. The CDR3 consists of 13 residues.

CDR3 DNA: TGTGCCAGCAGTTACTCCCGCAGGGGAGTCGTCCTGACTTTC. Encoded protein: CASSYSRRGVVLTF. V usage is TRBV6-5 and J usage is TRBJ2-6; D is perhaps TRBD1 (6 bases). Trimming left V 0 bases short and J 12 bases short, with 12 bases between. The CDR3 is 14 residues long. Looked up from germline, CDR1 is MNHEY and CDR2 is SVGAGI.